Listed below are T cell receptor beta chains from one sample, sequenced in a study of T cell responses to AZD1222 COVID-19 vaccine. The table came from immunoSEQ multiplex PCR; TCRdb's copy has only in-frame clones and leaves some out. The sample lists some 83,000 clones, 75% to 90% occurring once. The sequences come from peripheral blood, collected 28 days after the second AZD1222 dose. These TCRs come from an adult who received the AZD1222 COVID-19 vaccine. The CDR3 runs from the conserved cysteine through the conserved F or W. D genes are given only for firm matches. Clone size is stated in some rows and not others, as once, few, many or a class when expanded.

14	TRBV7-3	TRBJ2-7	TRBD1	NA	CASSHDRDSGEQYF	TGTGCCAGCAGCCACGACAGGGATAGTGGCGAGCAGTACTTC
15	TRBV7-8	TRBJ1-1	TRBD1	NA	CASSLGAGGQAEAFF	TGTGCCAGCAGCTTAGGGGCAGGGGGTCAGGCTGAAGCTTTCTTT
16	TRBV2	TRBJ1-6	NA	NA	CASRGDAPTGNSPLHF	TGTGCCAGCAGGGGGGACGCCCCGACGGGTAATTCACCCCTCCACTTT
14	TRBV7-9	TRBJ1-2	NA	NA	CASSLVGDGYGYTF	TGTGCCAGCAGCTTAGTGGGGGACGGATATGGCTACACCTTC
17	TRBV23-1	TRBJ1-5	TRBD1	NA	CASSQRRPDRGGQPQHF	TGCGCCAGCAGTCAACGTCGCCCAGACAGGGGAGGTCAGCCCCAGCATTTT
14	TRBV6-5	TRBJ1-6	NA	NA	CASSAGPYNSPLHF	TGTGCCAGCAGCGCGGGGCCCTATAATTCACCCCTCCACTTT
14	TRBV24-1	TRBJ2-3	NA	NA	CATSDLLGTDTQYF	TGTGCCACCAGTGATTTGCTCGGGACAGATACGCAGTATTTT
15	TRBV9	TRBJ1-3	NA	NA	CASSVDGNSGNTIYF	TGTGCCAGCAGCGTCGACGGAAACTCTGGAAACACCATATATTTT
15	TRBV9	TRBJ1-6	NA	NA	CASSTKGAYNSPLHF	TGTGCCAGCAGCACTAAAGGGGCGTATAATTCGCCCCTCCACTTT
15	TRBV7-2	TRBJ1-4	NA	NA	CASSPQHATNEKLFF	TGTGCCAGCAGCCCCCAACATGCAACTAATGAAAAACTGTTTTTT
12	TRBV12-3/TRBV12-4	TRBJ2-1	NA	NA	CASSLSGHEQFF	TGTGCCAGCAGTTTATCGGGGCATGAGCAGTTCTTC
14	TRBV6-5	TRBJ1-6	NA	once	CASNAGTNNSPLHF	TGTGCCAGCAACGCCGGGACAAATAATTCACCCCTCCACTTT
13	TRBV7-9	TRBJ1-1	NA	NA	CASRGTENTEAFF	TGTGCCAGCAGAGGGACGGAGAACACTGAAGCTTTCTTT
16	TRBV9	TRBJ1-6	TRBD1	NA	CASSVGGGTGSSPLHF	TGTGCCAGCAGCGTAGGAGGGGGGACAGGCTCTTCACCCCTCCACTTT
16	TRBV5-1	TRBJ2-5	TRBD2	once	CASSATGTSLTETQYF	TGCGCCAGCAGCGCCACCGGGACTAGTCTTACAGAGACCCAGTACTTC
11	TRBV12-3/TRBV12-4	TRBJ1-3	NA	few	CASTAYNTIYF	TGTGCCAGCACGGCGTATAACACCATATATTTT
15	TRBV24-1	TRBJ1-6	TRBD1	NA	CATKQGQWCNSPLHF	TGTGCCACCAAACAGGGGCAATGGTGTAATTCACCCCTCCACTTT
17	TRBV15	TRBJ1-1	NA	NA	CATSSKGTTALRTEAFF	TGTGCCACCAGCAGCAAGGGGACGACCGCTCTCCGGACTGAAGCTTTCTTT
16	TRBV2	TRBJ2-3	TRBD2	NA	CASSDLGTSDIDTQYF	TGTGCCAGCAGTGATCTTGGGACTAGCGACATAGATACGCAGTATTTT
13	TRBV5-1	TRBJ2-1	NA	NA	CASSTGTYNEQFF	TGCGCCAGCAGCACTGGGACCTACAATGAGCAGTTCTTC
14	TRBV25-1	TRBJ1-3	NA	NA	CASLKDSPGNTIYF	TGTGCCAGCCTTAAGGACAGCCCTGGAAACACCATATATTTT
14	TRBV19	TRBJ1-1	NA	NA	CASSRQTRGTEAFF	TGTGCCAGTAGTCGACAGACCCGGGGTACTGAAGCTTTCTTT
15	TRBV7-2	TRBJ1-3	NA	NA	CASSLVLASGNTIYF	TGTGCCAGCAGCTTAGTGCTGGCCTCTGGAAACACCATATATTTT
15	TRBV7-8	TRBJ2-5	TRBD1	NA	CASSSWGQGGETQYF	TGTGCCAGCAGCTCGTGGGGACAGGGGGGAGAGACCCAGTACTTC
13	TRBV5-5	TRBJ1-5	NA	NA	CASQGTGNQPQHF	TGTGCCAGCCAGGGGACGGGGAATCAGCCCCAGCATTTT
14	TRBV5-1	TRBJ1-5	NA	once	CASSLGHPNQPQHF	TGCGCCAGCAGCTTGGGGCACCCAAATCAGCCCCAGCATTTT
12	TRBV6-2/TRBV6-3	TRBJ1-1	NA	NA	CASSPYGGGAFF	TGTGCCAGCAGTCCATACGGCGGGGGAGCTTTCTTT
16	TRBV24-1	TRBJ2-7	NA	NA	CATSPGRRGSSYEQYF	TGTGCCACCAGCCCTGGAAGGAGGGGGAGCTCCTACGAGCAGTACTTC
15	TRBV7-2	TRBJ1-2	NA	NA	CASRHGQIKVYGYTF	TGTGCCAGCAGACATGGACAGATAAAAGTATATGGCTACACCTTC
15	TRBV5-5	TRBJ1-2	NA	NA	CASSESLGTSYGYTF	TGTGCCAGCAGCGAATCCTTAGGGACATCTTATGGCTACACCTTC
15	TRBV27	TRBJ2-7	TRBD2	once	CASSLWGGGAKEQYF	TGTGCCAGCAGTTTGTGGGGCGGGGGGGCGAAAGAGCAGTACTTC
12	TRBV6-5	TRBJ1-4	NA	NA	CASSYSGEKLFF	TGTGCCAGCAGTTACTCGGGTGAAAAACTGTTTTTT
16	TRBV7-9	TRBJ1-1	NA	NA	CASSSTGRGENTEAFF	TGTGCCAGCAGCTCCACCGGGAGAGGGGAGAACACTGAAGCTTTCTTT
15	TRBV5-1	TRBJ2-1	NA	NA	CASSLGTLPYNEQFF	TGCGCCAGCAGCTTGGGGACCCTCCCGTACAATGAGCAGTTCTTC
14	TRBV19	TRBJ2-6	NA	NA	CASSLWSGANVLTF	TGTGCCAGTAGCCTCTGGTCTGGGGCCAACGTCCTGACTTTC
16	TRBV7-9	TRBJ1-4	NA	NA	CASSEGPGQINEKLFF	TGTGCCAGCAGCGAGGGACCCGGACAGATTAATGAAAAACTGTTTTTT
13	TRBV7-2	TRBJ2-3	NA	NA	CASSLGIGSPGYF	TGTGCCAGCAGCTTAGGTATCGGGTCCCCGGGGTATTTT
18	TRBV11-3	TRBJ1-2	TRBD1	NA	CASSPSPGTGAFLGGYTF	TGTGCCAGCAGCCCATCCCCCGGGACAGGGGCTTTTTTGGGTGGCTACACCTTC
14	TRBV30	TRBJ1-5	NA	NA	CAWSVGDMRLPQHF	TGTGCCTGGAGTGTAGGGGACATGCGTTTACCCCAGCATTTT
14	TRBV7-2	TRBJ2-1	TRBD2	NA	CASSFAGGLNEQFF	TGTGCCAGCAGCTTCGCGGGGGGGTTAAATGAGCAGTTCTTC
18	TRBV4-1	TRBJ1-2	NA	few	CASSPSRRGLTPNYGYTF	TGCGCCAGCAGCCCCAGTAGACGAGGGCTCACTCCTAACTATGGCTACACCTTC
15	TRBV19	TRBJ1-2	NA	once	CASTQYTTSNYGYTF	TGTGCCAGTACCCAATACACCACCTCTAACTATGGCTACACCTTC
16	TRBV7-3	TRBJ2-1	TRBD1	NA	CASSAWTGLTYNEQFF	TGTGCCAGCAGCGCCTGGACAGGATTAACCTACAATGAGCAGTTCTTC
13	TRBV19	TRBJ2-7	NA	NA	CASSITGTYEQYF	TGTGCCAGTAGTATAACAGGGACCTACGAGCAGTACTTC
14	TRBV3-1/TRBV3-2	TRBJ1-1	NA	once	CASSQAAGSTEAFF	TGTGCCAGCAGCCAAGCGGCGGGGAGCACTGAAGCTTTCTTT